Listed below are T cell receptor beta chains from one sample, sequenced in a study of cytomegalovirus exposure and HLA in healthy donors. Profiled with immunoSEQ multiplex PCR; TCRdb holds only in-frame clones, not every one. The table lists more than 85,000 clones, about 95% of them singletons. Sequenced sample: PBMCs. Every receptor here comes from a woman aged 18-35 years in good health and CMV-seronegative. CDR3s include the opening cysteine and the closing phenylalanine or tryptophan. D genes are given only for firm matches. Size is stated for part of the rows, as once, few or many counts, or as a class when the clone is expanded.

d_gene: TRBD2; abundance: .; v_gene: TRBV7-2; j_gene: TRBJ2-3; CDR3nt: TGTGCCAGCAGCTTAGTGGTAGCGGGGGGGCGAGATACGCAGTATTTT; CDR3aa: CASSLVVAGGRDTQYF
d_gene: .; abundance: .; v_gene: TRBV13; j_gene: TRBJ2-5; CDR3nt: TGTGCCAGCAGCGAGGGCCGGGGATCGTCGGAGACCCAGTACTTC; CDR3aa: CASSEGRGSSETQYF
d_gene: .; abundance: once; v_gene: TRBV6-1; j_gene: TRBJ2-2; CDR3nt: TGTGCCAGCACAGTCGCCAGGGGCGCGGTCGGGGAGCTGTTTTTT; CDR3aa: CASTVARGAVGELFF
d_gene: TRBD1; abundance: once; v_gene: TRBV4-1; j_gene: TRBJ1-3; CDR3nt: TGCGCCAGCAGCCAAGTAACAGGGGGAGGAAACACCATATATTTT; CDR3aa: CASSQVTGGGNTIYF
d_gene: .; abundance: once; v_gene: TRBV6-5; j_gene: TRBJ1-2; CDR3nt: TGTGCCAGCAGTTATCGGGGGGGCTATGGCTACACCTTC; CDR3aa: CASSYRGGYGYTF
d_gene: TRBD1; abundance: .; v_gene: TRBV2; j_gene: TRBJ2-7; CDR3nt: TGTGCCAGCAGGCCGACAGGGTACGTTTACGAGCAGTACTTC; CDR3aa: CASRPTGYVYEQYF
d_gene: .; abundance: .; v_gene: TRBV11-3; j_gene: TRBJ2-1; CDR3nt: TGTGCCAGCAGCTTAGAGACTAGTAGCTACAATGAGCAGTTCTTC; CDR3aa: CASSLETSSYNEQFF
d_gene: TRBD1; abundance: .; v_gene: TRBV18; j_gene: TRBJ1-2; CDR3nt: TGTGCCAGCTCAGAGTATTCCGGGACAGAAGATGGCTACACCTTC; CDR3aa: CASSEYSGTEDGYTF
d_gene: TRBD2; abundance: .; v_gene: TRBV7-6; j_gene: TRBJ2-5; CDR3nt: TGTGCCAGCAGCTTAGGTCGAGGGACTAGCGGGGGGACCCAGTACTTC; CDR3aa: CASSLGRGTSGGTQYF
d_gene: TRBD1; abundance: .; v_gene: TRBV7-8; j_gene: TRBJ1-1; CDR3nt: TGTGCCAGCAGCTTCGTACGGACAGGAGCTTTCTTT; CDR3aa: CASSFVRTGAFF
d_gene: TRBD1; abundance: .; v_gene: TRBV19; j_gene: TRBJ1-5; CDR3nt: TGTGCCAGTAGCAAACAGGGGGAATATAGCAATCAGCCCCAGCATTTT; CDR3aa: CASSKQGEYSNQPQHF
d_gene: TRBD1; abundance: .; v_gene: TRBV19; j_gene: TRBJ2-3; CDR3nt: TGTGCCAGTAGACCCGGGACAGGGGATGTGGATACGCAGTATTTT; CDR3aa: CASRPGTGDVDTQYF
d_gene: .; abundance: .; v_gene: TRBV7-9; j_gene: TRBJ1-3; CDR3nt: TGTGCCAGCAGCCAGGACACCATATATTTT; CDR3aa: CASSQDTIYF
d_gene: TRBD2; abundance: .; v_gene: TRBV6-5; j_gene: TRBJ2-7; CDR3nt: TGTGCCAGCAGTTATCGGCGGGGGGATTACGAGCAGTACTTC; CDR3aa: CASSYRRGDYEQYF
d_gene: .; abundance: .; v_gene: TRBV7-9; j_gene: TRBJ2-1; CDR3nt: TGTGCCATCAAAGCGGCTGAGCAGTTCTTC; CDR3aa: CAIKAAEQFF
d_gene: .; abundance: .; v_gene: TRBV23-1; j_gene: TRBJ1-5; CDR3nt: TGCGCCAGCAGTCAATCGGGGCAGGGGAATCAGCCCCAGCATTTT; CDR3aa: CASSQSGQGNQPQHF
d_gene: .; abundance: many; v_gene: TRBV6-5; j_gene: TRBJ1-3; CDR3nt: TGTGCCAGCAGTGCCAGGGGACGCTCTGGAAACACCATATATTTT; CDR3aa: CASSARGRSGNTIYF
d_gene: TRBD2; abundance: .; v_gene: TRBV2; j_gene: TRBJ2-5; CDR3nt: TGTGCCAGCAGCGGCGAACCTAGCGGCCGGGTACCGCAAGAGACCCAGTACTTC; CDR3aa: CASSGEPSGRVPQETQYF
d_gene: .; abundance: once; v_gene: TRBV28; j_gene: TRBJ1-1; CDR3nt: TGTGCCAGCACCCGCATCGGGGCGGGGAAAACTGAAGCTTTCTTT; CDR3aa: CASTRIGAGKTEAFF
d_gene: .; abundance: .; v_gene: TRBV6-1; j_gene: TRBJ2-5; CDR3nt: TGTGCCAGCAGTAGAGTCGGGATGGAGACCCAGTACTTC; CDR3aa: CASSRVGMETQYF
d_gene: TRBD2; abundance: .; v_gene: TRBV10-1; j_gene: TRBJ2-1; CDR3nt: TGCGCCAGCAGTGGAAAGGGACTAGCGGGAGGACCTAGTGATGAGCAGTTCTTC; CDR3aa: CASSGKGLAGGPSDEQFF
d_gene: TRBD2; abundance: .; v_gene: TRBV9; j_gene: TRBJ2-2; CDR3nt: TGTGCCAGCAGCCCCCGGACTAGAACGAACACCGGGGAGCTGTTTTTT; CDR3aa: CASSPRTRTNTGELFF